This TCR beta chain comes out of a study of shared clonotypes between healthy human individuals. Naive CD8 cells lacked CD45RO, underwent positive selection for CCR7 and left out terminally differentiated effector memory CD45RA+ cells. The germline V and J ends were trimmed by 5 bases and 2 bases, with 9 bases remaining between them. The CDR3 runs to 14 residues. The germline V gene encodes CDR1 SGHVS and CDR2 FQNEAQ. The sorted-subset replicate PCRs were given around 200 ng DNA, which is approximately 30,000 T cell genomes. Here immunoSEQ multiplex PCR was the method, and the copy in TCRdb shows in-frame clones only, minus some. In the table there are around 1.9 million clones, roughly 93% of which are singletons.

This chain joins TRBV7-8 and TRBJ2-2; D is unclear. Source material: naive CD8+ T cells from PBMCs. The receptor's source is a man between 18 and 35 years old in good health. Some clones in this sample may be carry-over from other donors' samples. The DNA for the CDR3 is TGTGCCAGCAGCCCCATTGGTAACACCGGGGAGCTGTTTTTT. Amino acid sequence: CASSPIGNTGELFF.